What follows is one T cell receptor (beta chain) and its context. The target antigen is unknown. CDR1 and CDR2 (germline): KGHSH, LQKENI. The germline V and J ends were trimmed by 6 bases and 6 bases, with 12 bases remaining between them. The CDR3 extends over 12 amino acids. In the sorted-subset replicate PCRs, 150 to 250 ng DNA, tens of thousands of T cell genomes, was used. Sequenced by immunoSEQ multiplex PCR; TCRdb stores in-frame clones only, minus some. The sample lists about a million clones; less than 85% were seen once. This record comes from a study of shared clonotypes between healthy human individuals. The study, taken as a whole, reports: Shared across a few donors were about 4.6% of the naive CD4 clonotypes. Rarefaction showed that sequencing of sorted subsets was incomplete (despite large depth).

Recent acute infections and vaccinations were absent in the healthy HIV-negative adult donors. The J gene is TRBJ2-7, the V gene TRBV18, with D perhaps matching TRBD1 (5 bases). Sequencing used memory CD4+ T cells sorted from blood. Sample subset: CD45RA-negative fraction. The source of this sequence is a man younger than 35 in good health. CDR3 DNA: TGTGCCAGCTCCCAGGGTTCCGCCGAGCAGTACTTC. It codes for CASSQGSAEQYF.